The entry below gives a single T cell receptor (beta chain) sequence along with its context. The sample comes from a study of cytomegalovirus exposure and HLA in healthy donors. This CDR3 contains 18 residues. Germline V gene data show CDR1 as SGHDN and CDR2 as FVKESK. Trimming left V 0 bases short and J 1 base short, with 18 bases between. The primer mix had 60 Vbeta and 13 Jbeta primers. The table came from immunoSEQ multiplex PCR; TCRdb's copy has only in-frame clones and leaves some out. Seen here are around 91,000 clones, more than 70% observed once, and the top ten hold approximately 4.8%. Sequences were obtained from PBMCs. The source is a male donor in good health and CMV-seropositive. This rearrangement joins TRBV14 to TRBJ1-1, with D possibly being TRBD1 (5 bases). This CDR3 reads CASSQDTLDGAWNTEAFF. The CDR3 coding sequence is TGTGCCAGCAGCCAAGACACCCTCGATGGGGCATGGAACACTGAAGCTTTCTTT.